The rows below give T cell receptor beta chains drawn from one sample of a study of T-cell memory formation after mild COVID-19. TCRdb re-derived calls from the 5' RACE reads in MiXCR, one entry per CDR3 protein. The sample carries about 140,000 distinct CDR3 sequences, 13% to 15% recorded once. Sequenced material: PBMCs or a T cell subset sorted from them (not recorded which). These receptor sequences come from an adult woman who had mild COVID-19 (a few samples of this study predate the infection). Cell type and time point are not known. Each CDR3 is given with its conserved first and last residue. The D gene is left open where the match is weak. A row's size may be missing; if present it is once, few, many or a size class.

clone size: -; J gene: TRBJ2-7; D gene: -; V gene: TRBV9; CDR3 DNA: TGTGCCAGCAGCGTAGACGGAACCTCCTACGAGCAGTACTTC; CDR3 protein: CASSVDGTSYEQYF
clone size: once; J gene: TRBJ1-1; D gene: -; V gene: TRBV9; CDR3 DNA: TGTGCCAGCAGCGGAGGAGGGGACGTTTCCTTGAACACTGAAGCTTTCTTT; CDR3 protein: CASSGGGDVSLNTEAFF
clone size: few; J gene: TRBJ2-1; D gene: TRBD1; V gene: TRBV7-2; CDR3 DNA: TGTGCCAGCAGCTTAGAAAGGCAGGGGGCCAATGAGCAGTTCTTC; CDR3 protein: CASSLERQGANEQFF
clone size: -; J gene: TRBJ2-3; D gene: -; V gene: TRBV4-1; CDR3 DNA: TGCGCCAGCAGCCCAGACACGATCAGGGGCCAGACAGATACGCAGTATTTT; CDR3 protein: CASSPDTIRGQTDTQYF
clone size: -; J gene: TRBJ1-4; D gene: -; V gene: TRBV29-1; CDR3 DNA: TGCAGCGTTGAGGGGGAAAAACTGTTTTTT; CDR3 protein: CSVEGEKLFF
clone size: -; J gene: TRBJ1-2; D gene: -; V gene: TRBV29-1; CDR3 DNA: TGCAGCGTTGCCGATTGGCGGGTTGGCTATGGCTACACCTTC; CDR3 protein: CSVADWRVGYGYTF
clone size: -; J gene: TRBJ2-7; D gene: -; V gene: TRBV5-1; CDR3 DNA: TGCGCCAGCAGCTTGTGGGGGCCCCCCTACGAGCAGTACTTC; CDR3 protein: CASSLWGPPYEQYF
clone size: many; J gene: TRBJ2-7; D gene: -; V gene: TRBV7-2; CDR3 DNA: TGTGCCAGCAGCTTAGCGGCGGGGCCGCCCTCCTACGAGCAGTACTTC; CDR3 protein: CASSLAAGPPSYEQYF
clone size: many; J gene: TRBJ2-5; D gene: TRBD2; V gene: TRBV4-1; CDR3 DNA: TGCGCCAGCAGCCAAATTGGCGGGGGAAGCCAAGAGACCCAGTACTTC; CDR3 protein: CASSQIGGGSQETQYF
clone size: few; J gene: TRBJ2-5; D gene: -; V gene: TRBV5-1; CDR3 DNA: TGCGCCAGCAGCTTAGCGGACAGCTACCAAGAGACCCAGTACTTC; CDR3 protein: CASSLADSYQETQYF
clone size: many; J gene: TRBJ1-1; D gene: TRBD1; V gene: TRBV4-3; CDR3 DNA: TGCGCCAGCAGCCAAGACACAGGGGAAGGCTCTGAAGCTTTCTTT; CDR3 protein: CASSQDTGEGSEAFF
clone size: few; J gene: TRBJ2-3; D gene: -; V gene: TRBV6-5; CDR3 DNA: TGTGCCAGCAGTTACTCTGGGGGTAGCACAGATACGCAGTATTTT; CDR3 protein: CASSYSGGSTDTQYF
clone size: many; J gene: TRBJ2-7; D gene: -; V gene: TRBV12-3/TRBV12-4; CDR3 DNA: TGTGCCAGCAGTTCATCCAGGGGTTTTCTCTCCTACGAGCAGTACTTC; CDR3 protein: CASSSSRGFLSYEQYF
clone size: many; J gene: TRBJ2-1; D gene: TRBD1; V gene: TRBV4-1; CDR3 DNA: TGCGCCAGCAGCGAACCGGGACAGGGGGCGGGTGAGCAGTTCTTC; CDR3 protein: CASSEPGQGAGEQFF
clone size: many; J gene: TRBJ2-7; D gene: -; V gene: TRBV9; CDR3 DNA: TGTGCCAGCAGCCCAACGACTAGTCCCGGCTACGAGCAGTACTTC; CDR3 protein: CASSPTTSPGYEQYF
clone size: few; J gene: TRBJ1-6; D gene: -; V gene: TRBV9; CDR3 DNA: TGTGCCAGCAGCGTCAGGGGTTCCTATAATTCACCCCTCCACTTT; CDR3 protein: CASSVRGSYNSPLHF
clone size: -; J gene: TRBJ2-1; D gene: -; V gene: TRBV4-3; CDR3 DNA: TGCGCCAGCAGCCAAGAGGTAGCGACTCGGGGAGAGCAGTTCTTC; CDR3 protein: CASSQEVATRGEQFF
clone size: few; J gene: TRBJ2-7; D gene: -; V gene: TRBV5-6; CDR3 DNA: TGTGCCAGCAGCTCCGACCACGAGCAGTACTTC; CDR3 protein: CASSSDHEQYF
clone size: few; J gene: TRBJ2-3; D gene: -; V gene: TRBV5-5; CDR3 DNA: TGTGCCAGCAGCCCTGCCTTTAGCACAGATACGCAGTATTTT; CDR3 protein: CASSPAFSTDTQYF
clone size: many; J gene: TRBJ1-2; D gene: TRBD1; V gene: TRBV29-1; CDR3 DNA: TGCAGCGTTGAGAGGGACAGCGGCTACACCTTC; CDR3 protein: CSVERDSGYTF
clone size: -; J gene: TRBJ2-2; D gene: TRBD1; V gene: TRBV24-1; CDR3 DNA: TGTGCCACCAGTGAAGAGTACAGGGGGCGGACCGGGGAGCTGTTTTTT; CDR3 protein: CATSEEYRGRTGELFF
clone size: -; J gene: TRBJ2-3; D gene: TRBD1; V gene: TRBV11-1; CDR3 DNA: TGTGCCAGCAGCTTAGATGAGGGACAGAGCACAGATACGCAGTATTTT; CDR3 protein: CASSLDEGQSTDTQYF
clone size: -; J gene: TRBJ2-3; D gene: -; V gene: TRBV7-9; CDR3 DNA: TGTGCCAGCAGCTTAGTAACTAGCACAGATACGCAGTATTTT; CDR3 protein: CASSLVTSTDTQYF
clone size: few; J gene: TRBJ1-1; D gene: -; V gene: TRBV4-1; CDR3 DNA: TGCGCCAGCAGCCAAGAAGCTGGATCAGTAAACACTGAAGCTTTCTTT; CDR3 protein: CASSQEAGSVNTEAFF
clone size: -; J gene: TRBJ2-3; D gene: TRBD2; V gene: TRBV4-3; CDR3 DNA: TGCGCCAGCAGCCAAGATCACCGGACTAGGGAAGATACGCAGTATTTT; CDR3 protein: CASSQDHRTREDTQYF
clone size: few; J gene: TRBJ1-1; D gene: -; V gene: TRBV5-8; CDR3 DNA: TGTGCCAGCAGCTTGACCGCGGGACCTCCGGAAGCTTTCTTT; CDR3 protein: CASSLTAGPPEAFF
clone size: few; J gene: TRBJ1-2; D gene: -; V gene: TRBV11-2; CDR3 DNA: TGTGCCAGCAGCTTCCGAAACGGCCTCACAGGAATTGACTATGGCTACACCTTC; CDR3 protein: CASSFRNGLTGIDYGYTF
clone size: -; J gene: TRBJ2-5; D gene: TRBD1; V gene: TRBV29-1; CDR3 DNA: TGCAGCGTTGCGGACAGGGAAGAGACCCAGTACTTC; CDR3 protein: CSVADREETQYF
clone size: -; J gene: TRBJ1-1; D gene: TRBD1; V gene: TRBV4-1; CDR3 DNA: TGCGCCAGCAGCCGGATCGACAGGGGCGGAGGAAAAAACACTGAAGCTTTCTTT; CDR3 protein: CASSRIDRGGGKNTEAFF
clone size: -; J gene: TRBJ2-3; D gene: -; V gene: TRBV29-1; CDR3 DNA: TGCAGCGTTGGTGGGGATACGCAGTATTTT; CDR3 protein: CSVGGDTQYF
clone size: many; J gene: TRBJ2-5; D gene: -; V gene: TRBV12-3/TRBV12-4; CDR3 DNA: TGTGCCAGCAGTTTAGCGGGACTCGGAGAGACCCAGTACTTC; CDR3 protein: CASSLAGLGETQYF
clone size: -; J gene: TRBJ1-1; D gene: -; V gene: TRBV7-2; CDR3 DNA: TGTGCCAGCAGCTTTGAGTTGAACACTGAAGCTTTCTTT; CDR3 protein: CASSFELNTEAFF
clone size: -; J gene: TRBJ2-1; D gene: TRBD1; V gene: TRBV6-5; CDR3 DNA: TGTGCCAGCAGTTACTCGGACAGGGGCTACTACAATGAGCAGTTCTTC; CDR3 protein: CASSYSDRGYYNEQFF
clone size: -; J gene: TRBJ2-5; D gene: -; V gene: TRBV28; CDR3 DNA: TGTGCCAGCAGCCCCCTTGGGGAAGAGACCCAGTACTTC; CDR3 protein: CASSPLGEETQYF
clone size: once; J gene: TRBJ2-3; D gene: TRBD2; V gene: TRBV3-1; CDR3 DNA: TGTGCCAGCAGCCAAGAAGGAGGACTAGCGGGGGGGACAGATACGCAGTATTTT; CDR3 protein: CASSQEGGLAGGTDTQYF
clone size: many; J gene: TRBJ2-1; D gene: TRBD1; V gene: TRBV5-1; CDR3 DNA: TGCGCCAGCAGCTTGGAGGGGGCCCGCTACAATGAGCAGTTCTTC; CDR3 protein: CASSLEGARYNEQFF
clone size: few; J gene: TRBJ2-5; D gene: TRBD2; V gene: TRBV7-7; CDR3 DNA: TGTGCTAGCAAGACTAGCGGGAGGGCGGGAGAGACCCAGTACTTC; CDR3 protein: CASKTSGRAGETQYF
clone size: few; J gene: TRBJ2-7; D gene: -; V gene: TRBV5-5; CDR3 DNA: TGTGCCAGCAGCGGTCGGGACTTTTCCTCCTACGAGCAGTACTTC; CDR3 protein: CASSGRDFSSYEQYF
clone size: -; J gene: TRBJ2-3; D gene: TRBD2; V gene: TRBV5-4; CDR3 DNA: TGTGCCAGCAGCGGACTAGCGGGGGGGCTAGGAACAGATACGCAGTATTTT; CDR3 protein: CASSGLAGGLGTDTQYF
clone size: -; J gene: TRBJ2-3; D gene: -; V gene: TRBV4-1; CDR3 DNA: TGCGCCAGCAGCCAGGCCACAGATCCGCAGTATTTT; CDR3 protein: CASSQATDPQYF
clone size: -; J gene: TRBJ2-3; D gene: TRBD2; V gene: TRBV20-1; CDR3 DNA: TGCAGTGCTCCGCCGTTGACTAGCCGAATCACAGATACGCAGTATTTT; CDR3 protein: CSAPPLTSRITDTQYF
clone size: few; J gene: TRBJ2-5; D gene: TRBD1; V gene: TRBV12-3/TRBV12-4; CDR3 DNA: TGTGCCAGCAGTCCTCCGGGACAGGGTCAGGAGACCCAGTACTTC; CDR3 protein: CASSPPGQGQETQYF
clone size: few; J gene: TRBJ2-7; D gene: -; V gene: TRBV3-1; CDR3 DNA: TGTGCCAGCAGCCAAGTCCTCCCGACTAGTCGGAGCTCCTACGAGCAGTACTTC; CDR3 protein: CASSQVLPTSRSSYEQYF
clone size: -; J gene: TRBJ2-1; D gene: -; V gene: TRBV9; CDR3 DNA: TGTGCCAGCAGCGCCCAGGCCGGGACTTACTCCTACAATGAGCAGTTCTTC; CDR3 protein: CASSAQAGTYSYNEQFF
clone size: few; J gene: TRBJ2-1; D gene: TRBD2; V gene: TRBV29-1; CDR3 DNA: TGCAGCGTTGAAGCCGGGGGAACTAGCGGAAAGTACAATGAGCAGTTCTTC; CDR3 protein: CSVEAGGTSGKYNEQFF
clone size: few; J gene: TRBJ2-2; D gene: TRBD2; V gene: TRBV4-1; CDR3 DNA: TGCGCCAGCAGCCAAGAGAGCGGGGTTGGCGGGGAGCTGTTTTTT; CDR3 protein: CASSQESGVGGELFF
clone size: few; J gene: TRBJ2-7; D gene: TRBD1; V gene: TRBV15; CDR3 DNA: TGTGCCACCAGCACCGGGACAGGGGCGAACGAGCAGTACTTC; CDR3 protein: CATSTGTGANEQYF
clone size: -; J gene: TRBJ2-5; D gene: -; V gene: TRBV4-2; CDR3 DNA: TGTGCCAGCAGCCAAGGTTTTGGCGGGGAGACCCAGTACTTC; CDR3 protein: CASSQGFGGETQYF
clone size: -; J gene: TRBJ2-5; D gene: -; V gene: TRBV7-9; CDR3 DNA: TGTGCCAGCAGCCCAACCTCGAGGAACCCAGAGACCCAGTACTTC; CDR3 protein: CASSPTSRNPETQYF
clone size: few; J gene: TRBJ1-6; D gene: TRBD1; V gene: TRBV27; CDR3 DNA: TGTGCCAGGTCCTACACAGGGGATTCACCCCTCCACTTT; CDR3 protein: CARSYTGDSPLHF
clone size: -; J gene: TRBJ2-5; D gene: -; V gene: TRBV6-5; CDR3 DNA: TGTGCCAGCCAGTCTGAGGTGGACGGGCAAGAGACCCAGTACTTC; CDR3 protein: CASQSEVDGQETQYF
clone size: few; J gene: TRBJ2-5; D gene: -; V gene: TRBV4-3; CDR3 DNA: TGCGCCAGCAGCCAAGTGGTGGGGGCGTATGAGACCCAGTACTTC; CDR3 protein: CASSQVVGAYETQYF
clone size: -; J gene: TRBJ2-2; D gene: TRBD1; V gene: TRBV7-7; CDR3 DNA: TGTGCCAGCAGCTTAGGGCCGACAGGGGCCGGGGAGCTGTTTTTT; CDR3 protein: CASSLGPTGAGELFF